These T cell receptor beta chains were read from a single sample in a study of T cell changes during pregnancy in multiple sclerosis. The assay was immunoSEQ multiplex PCR, and TCRdb's table has in-frame clones only and misses some. The sample consists of around 81,000 clones, roughly 90% of them appearing once. This material consisted of peripheral blood, taken after pregnancy. These TCRs come from a female donor in good health, enrolled as a control in a pregnancy study. Each CDR3 is given with its conserved first and last residue. D genes are given only for firm matches. Size tells how often a clone was seen (once, few, many) or the class of an expanded clone, and some rows leave it out.

j_call clone_size v_call d_call cdr3_aa cdr3_nt
TRBJ2-5 . TRBV28 TRBD1 CAARDRGGETQYF TGTGCCGCGAGAGACAGGGGTGGAGAGACCCAGTACTTC
TRBJ2-5 . TRBV27 . CASPSPLQETQYF TGTGCCAGCCCGAGCCCCTTACAAGAGACCCAGTACTTC
TRBJ2-3 . TRBV9 . CASSATLDSTDTQYF TGTGCCAGCAGCGCCACTTTGGACTCCACAGATACGCAGTATTTT
TRBJ2-7 . TRBV6-1 . CASSEATGVYEQYF TGTGCCAGCAGTGAGGCGACAGGAGTCTACGAGCAGTACTTC
TRBJ2-7 . TRBV7-2 . CASSPDIPYEQYF TGTGCCAGCAGCCCCGACATCCCCTACGAGCAGTACTTC
TRBJ2-5 once TRBV28 . CASEQETQYF TGTGCCAGCGAGCAAGAGACCCAGTACTTC
TRBJ2-5 . TRBV19 . CASSIDIASETQYF TGTGCCAGTAGTATAGATATAGCATCGGAGACCCAGTACTTC
TRBJ2-1 . TRBV5-4 TRBD2 CASSLDSTLAGNYNEQFF TGTGCCAGCAGCTTGGATTCGACACTAGCGGGAAATTACAATGAGCAGTTCTTC
TRBJ1-5 . TRBV30 . CAHANGPGQPQHF TGTGCCCACGCCAATGGCCCAGGGCAGCCCCAGCATTTT
TRBJ2-5 few TRBV7-2 TRBD1 CASSKSGGWETQYF TGTGCCAGCAGTAAATCAGGGGGATGGGAGACCCAGTACTTC
TRBJ1-5 . TRBV5-4 TRBD1 CASSLGGGTDPYQPQHF TGTGCCAGCAGCTTGGGAGGCGGGACAGATCCTTATCAGCCCCAGCATTTT